This T cell receptor (beta chain) was observed in a study of CD8 T cells in ankylosing spondylitis. Broader study findings: Seemingly characteristic of ankylosing spondylitis blood was a TCR beta motif consisting of 7 or 8 highly homologous variants. Disease-linked clones were found to be CD8+ and relatively rare in peripheral blood. Reports say disease-linked clones showed up significantly more in matched ankylosing spondylitis synovial fluid. Some motif variants were previously reported in reactive arthritis synovial fluid and blood.

This clonotype was detected a few times. Antigen: not known. V was shortened by 3 bases and J by 5 bases, with 8 bases between the two germline ends. Germline V gene sequence: CDR1 DFQATT, CDR2 SNEGSKA (reference sequence). This CDR3 comprises 13 residues. Quantitative 5'-RACE with molecular barcodes generated TCR beta libraries. TCRdb processed the 5' RACE reads anew with MiXCR; each CDR3 protein has one entry. In the table there are a few hundred thousand distinct CDR3 sequences, about 15% of which are singletons. The source material was blood, either unsorted or a sorted T cell fraction (not recorded which). V is TRBV20-1 and J is TRBJ1-6; D gene ambiguous. The clonotype was recovered from a male donor with ankylosing spondylitis. This chain's CDR3 is CSARGQNNSPLHF. The CDR3 nucleotides read TGCAGTGCTAGGGGTCAGAATAATTCACCCCTCCACTTT.